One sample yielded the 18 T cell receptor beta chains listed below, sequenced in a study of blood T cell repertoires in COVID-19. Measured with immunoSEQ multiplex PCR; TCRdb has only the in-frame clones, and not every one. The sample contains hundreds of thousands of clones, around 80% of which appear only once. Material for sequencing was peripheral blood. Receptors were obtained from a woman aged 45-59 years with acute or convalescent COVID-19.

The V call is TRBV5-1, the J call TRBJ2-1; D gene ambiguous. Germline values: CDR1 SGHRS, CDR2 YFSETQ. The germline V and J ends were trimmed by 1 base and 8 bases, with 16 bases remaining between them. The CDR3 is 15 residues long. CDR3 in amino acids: CASSLRSAFTDEQFF. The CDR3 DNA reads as TGCGCCAGCAGCTTGCGGAGCGCCTTTACCGATGAGCAGTTCTTC.

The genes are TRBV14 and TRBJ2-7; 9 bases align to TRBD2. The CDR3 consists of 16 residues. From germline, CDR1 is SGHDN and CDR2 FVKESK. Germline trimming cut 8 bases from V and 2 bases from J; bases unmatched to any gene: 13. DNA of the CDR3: TGTGCCAGCGGATCCTTTATAGCGGGAGAGCCCTACGAGCAGTACTTC. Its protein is CASGSFIAGEPYEQYF.

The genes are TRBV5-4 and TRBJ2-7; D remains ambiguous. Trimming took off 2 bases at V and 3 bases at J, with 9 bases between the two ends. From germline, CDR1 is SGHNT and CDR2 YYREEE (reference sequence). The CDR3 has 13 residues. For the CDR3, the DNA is TGTGCCAGCAGCTTTGACCCTAGCTACGAGCAGTACTTC. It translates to CASSFDPSYEQYF.

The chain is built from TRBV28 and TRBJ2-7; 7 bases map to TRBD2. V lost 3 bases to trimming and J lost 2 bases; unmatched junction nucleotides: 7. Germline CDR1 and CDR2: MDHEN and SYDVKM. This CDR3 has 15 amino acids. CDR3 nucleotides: TGTGCCAGCAGTTTCCCTCCCAGCGGGACCTACGAGCAGTACTTC. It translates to CASSFPPSGTYEQYF.

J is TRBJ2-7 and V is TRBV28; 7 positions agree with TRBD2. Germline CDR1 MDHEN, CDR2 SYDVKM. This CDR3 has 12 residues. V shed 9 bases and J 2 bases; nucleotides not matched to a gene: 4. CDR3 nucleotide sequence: TGTGCCAGGGCAACTAGCGCCTACGAGCAGTACTTC. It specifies CARATSAYEQYF. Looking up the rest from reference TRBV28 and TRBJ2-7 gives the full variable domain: DVKVTQSSRYLVKRTGEKVFLECVQDMDHENMFWYRQDPGLGLRLIYFSYDVKMKEKGDIPEGYSVSREKKERFSLILESASTNQTSMYLCARATSAYEQYFGPGTRLTVT.

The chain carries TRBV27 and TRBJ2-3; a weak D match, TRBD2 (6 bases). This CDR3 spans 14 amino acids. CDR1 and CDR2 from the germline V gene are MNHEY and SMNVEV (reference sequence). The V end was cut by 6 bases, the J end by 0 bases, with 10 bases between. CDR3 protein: CASRYGTSTDTQYF. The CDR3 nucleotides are TGTGCCAGCAGATACGGGACTAGCACAGATACGCAGTATTTT.

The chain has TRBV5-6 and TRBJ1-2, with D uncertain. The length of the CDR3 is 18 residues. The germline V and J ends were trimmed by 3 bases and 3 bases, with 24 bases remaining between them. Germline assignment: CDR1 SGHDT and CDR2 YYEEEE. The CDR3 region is CASSSTAAPGTPDYGYTF. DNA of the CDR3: TGTGCCAGCAGCTCCACCGCGGCGCCGGGTACGCCGGACTATGGCTACACCTTC.

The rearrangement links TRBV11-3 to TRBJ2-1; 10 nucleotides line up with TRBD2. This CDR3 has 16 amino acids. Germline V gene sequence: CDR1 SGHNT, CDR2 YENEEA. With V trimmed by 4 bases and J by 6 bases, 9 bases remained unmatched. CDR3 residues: CASSSSAGGPFNEQFF. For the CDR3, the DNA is TGTGCCAGCAGCTCCTCAGCGGGAGGGCCCTTCAATGAGCAGTTCTTC.

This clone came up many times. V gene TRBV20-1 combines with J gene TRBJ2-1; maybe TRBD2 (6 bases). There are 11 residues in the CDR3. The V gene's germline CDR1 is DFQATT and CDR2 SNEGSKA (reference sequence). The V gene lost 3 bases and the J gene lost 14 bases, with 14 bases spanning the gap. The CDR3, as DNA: TGCAGTGCTAGGAAGGGGTGGGAGGAGTTCTTC. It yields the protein CSARKGWEEFF.

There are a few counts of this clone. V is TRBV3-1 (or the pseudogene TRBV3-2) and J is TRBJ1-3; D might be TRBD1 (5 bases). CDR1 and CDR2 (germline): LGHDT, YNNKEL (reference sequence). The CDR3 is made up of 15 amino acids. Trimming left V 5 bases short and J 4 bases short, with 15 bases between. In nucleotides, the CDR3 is TGTGCCAGCAGCTCTAATGGGGCGTCCGGAAACACCATATATTTT. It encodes CASSSNGASGNTIYF.

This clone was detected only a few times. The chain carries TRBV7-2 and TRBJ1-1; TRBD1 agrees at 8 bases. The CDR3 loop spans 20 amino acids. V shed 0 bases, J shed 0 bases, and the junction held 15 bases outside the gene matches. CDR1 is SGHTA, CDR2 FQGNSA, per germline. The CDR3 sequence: CASSLATGTGRRRLNTEAFF. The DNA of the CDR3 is TGTGCCAGCAGCTTAGCTACCGGGACAGGACGTAGGCGGCTGAACACTGAAGCTTTCTTT.

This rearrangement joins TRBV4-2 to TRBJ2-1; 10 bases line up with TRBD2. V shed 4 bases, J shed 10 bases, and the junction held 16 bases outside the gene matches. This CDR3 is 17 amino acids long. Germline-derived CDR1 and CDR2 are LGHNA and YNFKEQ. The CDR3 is CASSPRLGLAGVGEQFF. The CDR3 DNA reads TGTGCCAGCAGCCCACGATTAGGCCTAGCGGGAGTGGGAGAGCAGTTCTTC.

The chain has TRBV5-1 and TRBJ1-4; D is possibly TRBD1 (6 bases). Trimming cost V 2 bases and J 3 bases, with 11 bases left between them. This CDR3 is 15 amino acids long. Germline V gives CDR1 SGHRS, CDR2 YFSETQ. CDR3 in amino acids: CASSLQGWSNEKLFF. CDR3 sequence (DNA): TGCGCCAGCAGCTTACAGGGATGGTCTAATGAAAAACTGTTTTTT.

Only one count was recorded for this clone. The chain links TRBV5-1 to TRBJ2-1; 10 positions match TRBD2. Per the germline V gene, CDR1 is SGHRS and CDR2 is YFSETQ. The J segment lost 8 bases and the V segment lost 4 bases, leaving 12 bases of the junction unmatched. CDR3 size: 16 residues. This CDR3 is CASSLGTSALADEQFF. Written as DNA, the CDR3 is TGCGCCAGCAGCCTAGGGACTAGCGCCCTCGCTGATGAGCAGTTCTTC.

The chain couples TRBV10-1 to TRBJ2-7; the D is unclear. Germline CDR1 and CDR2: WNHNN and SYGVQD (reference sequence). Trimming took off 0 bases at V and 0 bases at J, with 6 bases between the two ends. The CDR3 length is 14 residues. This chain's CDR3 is CASSESTFSYEQYF. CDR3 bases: TGCGCCAGCAGTGAGTCTACTTTCTCCTACGAGCAGTACTTC.

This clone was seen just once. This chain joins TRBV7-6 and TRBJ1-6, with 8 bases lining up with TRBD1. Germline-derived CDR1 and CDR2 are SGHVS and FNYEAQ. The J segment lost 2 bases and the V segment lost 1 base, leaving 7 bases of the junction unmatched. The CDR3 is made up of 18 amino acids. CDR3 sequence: CASSLEPTGGAYNSPLHF. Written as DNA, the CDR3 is TGTGCCAGCAGCTTAGAGCCCACAGGGGGTGCCTATAATTCACCCCTCCACTTT.

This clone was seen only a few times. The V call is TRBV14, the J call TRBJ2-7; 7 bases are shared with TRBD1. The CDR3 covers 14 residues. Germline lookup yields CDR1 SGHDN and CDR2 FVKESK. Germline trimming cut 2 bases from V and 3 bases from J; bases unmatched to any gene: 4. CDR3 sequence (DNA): TGTGCCAGCAGCCAATTCCAGGGGGTCTACGAGCAGTACTTC. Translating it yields CASSQFQGVYEQYF.

The CDR3 loop is CASRPTSTNEQFF. In nucleotides, the CDR3 is TGTGCCAGCAGACCAACTAGTACAAATGAGCAGTTCTTC. V usage is TRBV12-3 or TRBV12-4 and J usage is TRBJ2-1; D may be TRBD2 (5 bases). Trimming pared 6 bases from V and 7 bases from J, leaving 13 bases between. The CDR3 runs 13 residues.